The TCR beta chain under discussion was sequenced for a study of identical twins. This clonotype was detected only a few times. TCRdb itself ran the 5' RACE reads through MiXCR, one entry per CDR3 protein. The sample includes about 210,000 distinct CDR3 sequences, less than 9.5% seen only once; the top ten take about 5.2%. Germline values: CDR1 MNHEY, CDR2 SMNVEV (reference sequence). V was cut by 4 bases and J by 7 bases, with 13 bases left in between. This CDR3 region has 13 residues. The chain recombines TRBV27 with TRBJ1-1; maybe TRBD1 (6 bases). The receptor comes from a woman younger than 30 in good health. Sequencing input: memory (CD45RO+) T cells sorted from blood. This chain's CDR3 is CASSWGTPREAFF. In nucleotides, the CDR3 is TGTGCCAGCAGTTGGGGGACACCGCGTGAAGCTTTCTTT.